This T cell receptor beta chain was captured by sequencing in a study of Graves' ophthalmopathy and Graves' hyperthyroidism. Scientists amplified the TCR beta CDR3 regions from RNA transcripts. Amplification began with first-round RT-PCR using HTBI primers, then second-round multiplex PCR was performed. TCRdb redid the calling of the multiplex PCR reads with MiXCR, one entry per CDR3 protein. The table lists about 740,000 distinct CDR3 sequences, approximately 40% of them singletons, with approximately 43% in the top ten. A single count supports this clonotype. The CDR3 sequence is 15 residues long. The V gene lost 4 bases and the J gene lost 8 bases, with 16 bases spanning the gap. Germline V lookup: CDR1 SGDLS, CDR2 YYNGEE.

This receptor was taken from an adult man with Graves' ophthalmopathy. This sequence joins TRBV9 and TRBJ1-6; D gene uncertain. Sequenced input: peripheral blood. CDR3 DNA sequence: TGTGCCAGCAGCCAAATTGGATCCGGGGATTCACCCCTCCACTTT. Its translation is CASSQIGSGDSPLHF.